This record concerns one T cell receptor beta chain sequence. The sample is drawn from a study of shared clonotypes between healthy human individuals. Study-level information: The study drew on two women and a few men aged 18 to 49 as donors.

V was shortened by 0 bases and J by 4 bases, with 12 bases between the two germline ends. The CDR3 consists of 15 residues. Germline V gene data show CDR1 as SGHTA and CDR2 as FQGNSA. Among the donors, all were Caucasian adults who lived in Nashville, Tennessee. Libraries were prepared by immunoSEQ multiplex PCR; TCRdb keeps only in-frame clonotypes and omits some of them. This sample yields about 2.4 million clones, of which 80% to 95% are seen a single time; 0.36% belongs to the top ten. The chain combines TRBV7-2 with TRBJ1-2; D is possibly TRBD1 (5 bases). Sequencing input: naive CD4+ T cells from PBMCs. The subset: CD45RA+ positively selected. The receptor was derived from a man aged 18 to 35 in good health. Some clones in this sample may be carry-over from other donors' samples. The CDR3 is CASSLASRTLYGYTF. In nucleotides, the CDR3 is TGTGCCAGCAGCTTAGCTTCCAGGACACTCTATGGCTACACCTTC. Full variable domain (rest looked up from reference TRBV7-2 and TRBJ1-2): GAGVSQSPSNKVTEKGKDVELRCDPISGHTALYWYRQSLGQGLEFLIYFQGNSAPDKSGLPSDRFSAERTGGSVSTLTIQRTQQEDSAVYLCASSLASRTLYGYTFGSGTRLTVV.